One sample yielded the 26 T cell receptor beta chains listed below, sequenced in a study of shared clonotypes between healthy human individuals. The data were produced by immunoSEQ multiplex PCR, yet TCRdb's version contains in-frame clones alone and is incomplete. The sample lists roughly 700,000 clones; less than 85% were seen once. Sample: memory CD4+ T cells sorted from blood. The subset: CD45RA-negative fraction. These receptors originate from a woman in her 30s in good health.

This chain uses TRBV5-1 with TRBJ2-6; D perhaps matches TRBD1 (5 bases). In germline, CDR1 is SGHRS, CDR2 YFSETQ. The V gene lost 4 bases and the J gene lost 2 bases, with 13 bases spanning the gap. The length of the CDR3 is 16 residues. The CDR3 is CASSPLPDTGANVLTF. CDR3 DNA: TGCGCCAGCAGCCCCCTTCCGGACACTGGGGCCAACGTCCTGACTTTC.

This clone was picked up a small number of times. The J gene is TRBJ2-1, the V gene TRBV7-2; D ambiguous. The V end lost 5 bases, the J end lost 3 bases, and 14 bases lay between the germline ends. There are 15 residues in the CDR3. Germline lookup yields CDR1 SGHTA and CDR2 FQGNSA. CDR3 nucleotide sequence: TGTGCCAGCAGCCTAGTTGCGCTGGGCTACAATGAGCAGTTCTTC. Its protein product is CASSLVALGYNEQFF.

J is TRBJ2-2 and V is TRBV4-1; D is undetermined. Germline CDR1 reads MGHRA; CDR2 reads YSYEKL. With 0 bases removed from V and 2 bases from J, the gap between germline ends came to 16 bases. The CDR3 loop spans 18 amino acids. The DNA of the CDR3 is TGCGCCAGCAGCCAAGATAGTTCGCAGGCGGACAACACCGGGGAGCTGTTTTTT. Translating it yields CASSQDSSQADNTGELFF.

The chain links TRBV5-1 to TRBJ2-5, with 15 bases identical to TRBD2. Germline V gene sequence: CDR1 SGHRS, CDR2 YFSETQ. The CDR3 runs to 18 residues. Trimming took 3 bases from V and 0 from J; bases not matched to a gene: 6. The CDR3 DNA reads as TGCGCCAGCAGCTCAGGACTAGCGGGAGGGCCAAACCAAGAGACCCAGTACTTC. This sequence encodes CASSSGLAGGPNQETQYF.

The chain employs TRBV19 and TRBJ1-5; 7 bases are a match to TRBD1. The germline CDR1 and CDR2 sequences are LNHDA and SQIVND (reference sequence). This CDR3 has 16 amino acids. V lost 5 bases to trimming and J lost 0 bases; unmatched junction nucleotides: 7. The CDR3 here is CASSPGGGYSNQPQHF. The CDR3 nucleotides are TGTGCCAGTAGTCCAGGGGGGGGTTATAGCAATCAGCCCCAGCATTTT.

The chain carries TRBV19 and TRBJ2-7, with D maybe TRBD2 (6 bases). The germline CDR1 and CDR2 sequences are LNHDA and SQIVND (reference sequence). Between the trimmed V and J ends, which lost 2 bases and 3 bases, there was a span of 14 bases. The CDR3 is 15 residues long. The CDR3 DNA reads TGTGCCAGTAGTATACTAAGCGGGCCCTACTACGAGCAGTACTTC. Protein product: CASSILSGPYYEQYF.

This clone was observed a single time. This chain uses TRBV25-1 with TRBJ2-1; the match to TRBD1 covers 8 bases. V was clipped by 8 bases and J by 0 bases; unmatched bases: 3. Germline values: CDR1 MGHDK, CDR2 SYGVNS. The CDR3 covers 14 residues. CDR3 sequence: CASGGTGSYNEQFF. The CDR3 DNA follows: TGTGCCAGCGGGGGGACAGGCTCCTACAATGAGCAGTTCTTC.

The CDR3 bases are TGTGCCAGCCGCAGTCACAGGGGCGAATCTGAAGCTTTCTTT. Protein product: CASRSHRGESEAFF. The chain employs TRBV4-2 and TRBJ1-1; TRBD1 matches 7 bases. The V gene end was trimmed by 8 bases and the J gene end by 6 bases; junction bases not matched to a gene: 12. The CDR3 covers 14 residues. Germline values: CDR1 LGHNA, CDR2 YNFKEQ.

The CDR3, as DNA: TGTGCCATTGGACAGGGGGACAATGAGCAGTTCTTC. It is translated as CAIGQGDNEQFF. The chain joins TRBV10-3 to TRBJ2-1; 10 positions match TRBD1. With 9 bases clipped from V and 5 bases from J, the junction kept 1 base outside the gene matches. The CDR3 loop spans 12 amino acids. Germline V lookup: CDR1 ENHRY, CDR2 SYGVKD.

The rearrangement joins TRBV7-4 to TRBJ2-7; D is possibly TRBD1 (5 bases). Trimming pared 1 base from V and 3 bases from J, leaving 22 bases between. Germline V gene data show CDR1 as SGHVT and CDR2 as SQSDAQ. This CDR3 has 18 residues. CDR3 DNA sequence: TGTGCCAGCAGCTTAGTTCTAGTATGGGGCCAGGGAAACTACGAGCAGTACTTC. This encodes CASSLVLVWGQGNYEQYF.

The V and J genes are TRBV7-9 and TRBJ2-7, with 8 nucleotides matching TRBD2. The V segment lost 5 bases and the J segment 0 bases; nucleotides outside the gene matches: 6. In germline, CDR1 is SEHNR, CDR2 FQNEAQ (reference sequence). The CDR3 totals 15 residues. CDR3 region: CASSRSGARSYEQYF. The CDR3 DNA follows: TGTGCCAGCAGCCGTAGCGGGGCCCGCTCCTACGAGCAGTACTTC.

As concerns this clone: The same CDR3 arises from other DNA sequences in this sample as well. The chain links TRBV18 to TRBJ2-5; 7 nucleotides align to TRBD1. This CDR3 comprises 13 residues. Germline CDR1 and CDR2: KGHSH and LQKENI. V lost 4 bases, J lost 5 bases, and 4 bases stayed unmatched. CDR3 loop: CASSRGQEETQYF. CDR3 DNA: TGTGCCAGCTCACGTGGACAGGAGGAGACCCAGTACTTC.

This chain uses TRBV29-1 with TRBJ2-3; the D gene is possibly TRBD2 (5 bases). Germline V gene data show CDR1 as SQVTM and CDR2 as ANQGSEA. The CDR3 spans 12 residues. Trimming took 3 bases from V and 3 from J, leaving 7 bases between them. CDR3: CSVEWETDTQYF. The CDR3, as DNA: TGCAGCGTTGAGTGGGAGACAGATACGCAGTATTTT.

A few counts support this clone. The V gene is TRBV9, the J gene TRBJ1-2, with D hard to call. Germline CDR1 reads SGDLS; CDR2 reads YYNGEE. This CDR3 spans 15 amino acids. V lost 6 bases and J lost 6, with 21 bases in between. CDR3 residues: CASIPTTGVGNGYTF. In DNA form, the CDR3 reads TGTGCCAGCATTCCGACCACCGGAGTGGGAAATGGCTACACCTTC.

This clone was observed at least ten times. V is TRBV5-1 and J is TRBJ2-1; TRBD1 matches 8 bases. V was clipped by 4 bases and J by 2 bases; unmatched bases: 2. The CDR3 covers 14 residues. The germline V gene encodes CDR1 SGHRS and CDR2 YFSETQ. This chain's CDR3 is CASSKGQAYNEQFF. The CDR3 nucleotides are TGCGCCAGCAGCAAGGGACAGGCCTACAATGAGCAGTTCTTC.

Concerning this clone itself: One end of the junction varies from germline; a read error may be responsible. The CDR3 region is CASREGGASYEQYF. The CDR3, as DNA: TGTGCCAGCAGGGAAGGGGGAGCGTCCTACGAGCAGTACTTC. This chain connects TRBV6-1 to TRBJ2-7, with D tentatively TRBD1 (6 bases). Germline-derived CDR1 and CDR2 are MNHNS and SASEGT. The CDR3 totals 14 residues.

This chain uses TRBV27 with TRBJ2-7, with a tentative D call TRBD2 (5 bases). The CDR3 runs 13 residues. Trimming pared 8 bases from V and 3 bases from J, leaving 14 bases between. Germline lookup yields CDR1 MNHEY and CDR2 SMNVEV (reference sequence). CDR3 in DNA: TGTGCCAGCGGCAAGATGAGCGGCTACGAGCAGTACTTC. Translated: CASGKMSGYEQYF.

This clone was detected a few times. This chain joins TRBV5-1 and TRBJ2-5; 8 bases agree with TRBD1. V trimming: 4 bases; J trimming: 6 bases; junction bases outside the gene matches: 8. This CDR3 is built from 14 residues. Germline V gives CDR1 SGHRS, CDR2 YFSETQ. CDR3 nucleotides: TGCGCCAGCAGCACCGGGACAGGCGGGCAGACCCAGTACTTC. Its protein is CASSTGTGGQTQYF.

Comments on this clone: Other DNA sequences in the same sample also yield this CDR3. V and J are TRBV30 and TRBJ1-5; a possible D gene is TRBD1 (5 bases). This CDR3 spans 13 amino acids. Germline V gene sequence: CDR1 GTSNPN, CDR2 SVGIG (reference sequence). V lost 2 bases to trimming and J lost 5 bases, with 10 bases between them. CDR3 loop: CAWSPGGYQPQHF. The CDR3, as DNA: TGTGCCTGGAGTCCTGGGGGTTATCAGCCCCAGCATTTT.

The chain couples TRBV5-1 to TRBJ2-7; possible D gene TRBD1, 5 bases. CDR3 size: 14 residues. The V and J ends lost 4 bases and 5 bases respectively, with 16 bases between them. Germline V gene data show CDR1 as SGHRS and CDR2 as YFSETQ. CDR3 coding DNA: TGCGCCAGCAGCCCCAGGGTTTCGTCCGACGAGCAGTACTTC. Its translation: CASSPRVSSDEQYF.

This clone appeared once. As DNA, the CDR3 is TGCGCCAGCAGAACCGGGACAGGGGGTTATGACACTGAAGCTTTCTTT. Protein product: CASRTGTGGYDTEAFF. The rearrangement uses TRBV5-1 and TRBJ1-1, with 11 bases identical to TRBD1. Per germline, CDR1 SGHRS and CDR2 YFSETQ. The CDR3 is 16 residues long. Trimming at V came to 5 bases and at J to 3 bases, leaving 9 bases not matched to a gene.

The chain joins TRBV6-1 to TRBJ2-7, with D tentatively TRBD1 (6 bases). Between the trimmed V and J ends, which lost 8 bases and 4 bases, there was a span of 18 bases. The CDR3 totals 14 residues. Germline V lookup: CDR1 MNHNS, CDR2 SASEGT. The CDR3 region has the DNA TGTGCCAGCGGCCGAACAGGGAACCCGTACGAGCAGTACTTC. This gives the protein CASGRTGNPYEQYF.

V and J are TRBV20-1 and TRBJ2-5; unclear D gene. This CDR3 region has 11 residues. Germline V CDR1 and CDR2: DFQATT, SNEGSKA (reference sequence). V shed 4 bases and J shed 4 bases, with 7 bases lying between them. As DNA, the CDR3 is TGCAGTGCTACAAACGGAGAGACCCAGTACTTC. Protein product: CSATNGETQYF.

Here the CDR3 DNA reads TGTGCCAGTAGTACCAGGGGGGACAGGGGCTACGAGCAGTACTTC. Residues: CASSTRGDRGYEQYF. This chain uses TRBV19 with TRBJ2-7, with 10 positions matching TRBD1. V lost 4 bases and J lost 3; bases outside the gene matches: 6. The CDR3 length is 15 residues. In germline, CDR1 is LNHDA, CDR2 SQIVND (reference sequence).

This clone was seen a few times. The J gene is TRBJ1-1, the V gene TRBV10-3; D is perhaps TRBD1 (6 bases). Germline V gene lookup returns CDR1 ENHRY and CDR2 SYGVKD. The V end lost 10 bases, the J end lost 4 bases, and 19 bases lay between the germline ends. This CDR3 spans 14 amino acids. CDR3 in amino acids: CATTWGGGPTEAFF. CDR3 DNA sequence: TGTGCCACCACTTGGGGTGGGGGCCCCACTGAAGCTTTCTTT.

The CDR3 protein is CASSLGVFAGSTYEQYF. CDR3 nucleotides: TGCGCCAGCAGCTTAGGTGTTTTTGCGGGTAGTACCTACGAGCAGTACTTC. J is TRBJ2-7 and V is TRBV5-1, with D perhaps TRBD2 (5 bases). The CDR3 extends over 17 amino acids. Trimming cost V 2 bases and J 2 bases, with 20 bases left between them. Per germline, CDR1 SGHRS and CDR2 YFSETQ.